These T cell receptor beta chains were read from a single sample in a study of OX40 agonist ivuxolimab in advanced cancers. Method: immunoSEQ multiplex PCR; TCRdb's copy keeps in-frame clones and lacks some. The data show some 54,000 clones, approximately 84% seen once. Sample: CD4+ or CD8+ T cells sorted from blood, taken in a trial of the OX40 agonist ivuxolimab. These receptors were taken from an adult with an advanced solid tumor such as melanoma, head and neck, liver or kidney cancer. CDR3s include the opening cysteine and the closing phenylalanine or tryptophan. A D gene is named only where the DNA matches it firmly. Size is stated for part of the rows, as once, few or many counts, or as a class when the clone is expanded.

.	.	TRBV5-6	TRBJ1-2	CASRLMDGYTF	TGTGCCAGCAGGCTAATGGATGGCTACACCTTC
once	.	TRBV7-9	TRBJ2-1	CASSLAVSSYNEQFF	TGTGCCAGCAGCTTAGCGGTTAGCTCCTACAATGAGCAGTTCTTC
.	.	TRBV28	TRBJ1-3	CASSSEQAYSGNTIYF	TGTGCCAGCAGTTCGGAACAGGCATACTCTGGAAACACCATATATTTT
once	.	TRBV7-2	TRBJ1-5	CASSPQDNQPQHF	TGTGCCAGCAGCCCACAGGACAATCAGCCCCAGCATTTT
.	.	TRBV5-4	TRBJ2-7	CASSLTAGEQYF	TGTGCCAGCAGCTTGACGGCAGGCGAGCAGTACTTC
.	TRBD1	TRBV7-2	TRBJ1-5	CASSSTGGNQPQHF	TGTGCCAGCAGCTCGACAGGGGGTAATCAGCCCCAGCATTTT
.	.	TRBV6-5	TRBJ2-3	CASSYGSRYTQYF	TGTGCCAGCAGTTACGGGTCCCGGTATACGCAGTATTTT
.	TRBD2	TRBV19	TRBJ2-1	CASTSLRTSGIYEQFF	TGTGCCAGTACCTCCCTCCGGACTAGCGGGATCTATGAGCAGTTCTTC
.	.	TRBV5-4	TRBJ2-7	CASSGTFSYEQYF	TGTGCCAGCAGCGGGACATTCTCCTACGAGCAGTACTTC
.	TRBD1	TRBV5-4	TRBJ2-4	CASSLDREAKNIQYF	TGTGCCAGCAGCCTGGACAGGGAAGCCAAAAACATTCAGTACTTC
.	.	TRBV30	TRBJ1-5	CAWTPTEFNQPQHF	TGTGCCTGGACCCCGACTGAATTCAATCAGCCCCAGCATTTT
.	TRBD1	TRBV28	TRBJ2-3	CASSETMGQSTDTQYF	TGTGCCAGCAGTGAAACAATGGGACAGAGCACAGATACGCAGTATTTT
.	.	TRBV28	TRBJ1-2	CASRSGDYGYTF	TGTGCCAGCAGAAGCGGGGACTATGGCTACACCTTC
once	TRBD2	TRBV7-2	TRBJ2-3	CASTLGLASTDTQYF	TGTGCCAGCACACTAGGACTAGCGAGCACAGATACGCAGTATTTT
.	.	TRBV5-1	TRBJ2-7	CASSLDSPSYEQYF	TGCGCCAGCAGCCTGGACAGCCCATCCTACGAGCAGTACTTC
.	.	TRBV14	TRBJ2-2	CASSQVRASGFFPGELFF	TGTGCCAGCAGCCAAGTTAGAGCGAGCGGGTTTTTCCCCGGGGAGCTGTTTTTT
few	TRBD1	TRBV28	TRBJ1-5	CASSLNRGPRGNQPQHF	TGTGCCAGCAGTTTAAACAGGGGGCCTCGGGGCAATCAGCCCCAGCATTTT
.	.	TRBV11-2	TRBJ1-3	CASSLSLASVSGNTIYF	TGTGCCAGCAGCTTAAGTCTTGCATCAGTCTCTGGAAACACCATATATTTT
.	TRBD1	TRBV11-1	TRBJ2-2	CASSMDRFSNTGELFF	TGTGCCAGCAGCATGGACAGGTTCTCGAACACCGGGGAGCTGTTTTTT
once	.	TRBV11-2	TRBJ2-5	CASSLDLPQETQYF	TGTGCCAGCAGCTTAGATCTCCCTCAAGAGACCCAGTACTTC
.	TRBD2	TRBV6-1	TRBJ2-7	CASRGLAISYEQYF	TGTGCCAGCAGGGGACTAGCGATTTCCTACGAGCAGTACTTC
few	.	TRBV6-6	TRBJ1-1	CASRGGRPTEAFF	TGTGCCAGCAGGGGGGGGAGGCCGACTGAAGCTTTCTTT
.	TRBD1	TRBV7-6	TRBJ1-4	CASSPRSTGANEKLFF	TGTGCCAGCAGCCCGCGCTCGACAGGGGCTAATGAAAAACTGTTTTTT
.	.	TRBV28	TRBJ2-7	CASSLVKEEPSYEQYF	TGTGCCAGCAGTTTGGTAAAGGAAGAACCGAGCTACGAGCAGTACTTC
.	.	TRBV9	TRBJ1-1	CASSLTGWPAEAFF	TGTGCCAGCAGCTTAACAGGATGGCCGGCTGAAGCTTTCTTT
.	.	TRBV5-5	TRBJ1-4	CASSSSSQYEKLFF	TGTGCCAGCAGCTCTTCGTCGCAGTATGAAAAACTGTTTTTT
.	TRBD1	TRBV28	TRBJ1-2	CASSFLVTGGNGYTF	TGTGCCAGCAGTTTCCTCGTTACAGGGGGCAATGGCTACACCTTC
.	.	TRBV2	TRBJ2-2	CASSPYTNTGELFF	TGTGCCAGCAGTCCCTACACGAACACCGGGGAGCTGTTTTTT
once	.	TRBV10-2	TRBJ1-2	CASSPLPAYGYTF	TGCGCCAGCAGTCCCTTGCCTGCTTATGGCTACACCTTC
.	TRBD1	TRBV2	TRBJ1-6	CASSESPGQGKSPLHF	TGTGCCAGCAGTGAATCGCCGGGACAGGGAAAATCACCCCTCCACTTT
.	TRBD1	TRBV5-1	TRBJ1-1	CASSYGQGEAFF	TGCGCCAGCAGCTACGGACAGGGTGAAGCTTTCTTT
.	.	TRBV30	TRBJ1-1	CSAGTNTEAFF	TGTTCAGCCGGGACCAACACTGAAGCTTTCTTT
.	.	TRBV28	TRBJ2-7	CASSFRQRSHEQYF	TGTGCCAGCAGTTTCCGACAGCGCTCCCACGAGCAGTACTTC
.	TRBD2	TRBV10-3	TRBJ2-2	CATGTSGGELFF	TGTGCCACCGGGACTAGCGGCGGGGAGCTGTTTTTT
.	.	TRBV4-1	TRBJ1-1	CASSRVGRPDVTHTEAFF	TGCGCCAGCAGCCGGGTGGGCCGCCCCGACGTTACTCACACTGAAGCTTTCTTT
.	.	TRBV19	TRBJ1-1	CASSMNREEAFF	TGTGCCAGTAGTATGAACAGGGAGGAAGCTTTCTTT
few	.	TRBV14	TRBJ1-3	CASSQDNGGNTIYF	TGTGCCAGCAGCCAAGATAATGGGGGAAACACCATATATTTT
.	.	TRBV7-2	TRBJ1-1	CASSAPGSAEAFF	TGTGCCAGCAGCGCCCCAGGGAGCGCTGAAGCTTTCTTT
.	.	TRBV30	TRBJ1-5	CAWDSGGPQHF	TGTGCCTGGGACAGCGGGGGGCCCCAGCATTTT
.	TRBD1	TRBV18	TRBJ1-4	CASSPAGTENEKLFF	TGTGCCAGCTCACCCGCCGGGACAGAGAATGAAAAACTGTTTTTT
.	TRBD1	TRBV9	TRBJ2-5	CASSVRQGLPQETQYF	TGTGCCAGCAGCGTCCGACAGGGATTACCCCAAGAGACCCAGTACTTC
few	.	TRBV9	TRBJ1-2	CASSVEWGPYGYTF	TGTGCCAGCAGCGTAGAGTGGGGTCCCTATGGCTACACCTTC
.	.	TRBV6-1	TRBJ1-5	CASIPSSNQPQHF	TGTGCCAGCATCCCGAGTAGCAATCAGCCCCAGCATTTT
.	TRBD1	TRBV27	TRBJ1-2	CASSNRPGTGRSFDGYTF	TGTGCCAGCAGTAACCGACCCGGGACAGGGCGCTCGTTTGATGGCTACACCTTC
.	TRBD2	TRBV29-1	TRBJ2-7	CSAVRGSSYEQYF	TGCAGCGCTGTGCGGGGGAGCTCCTACGAGCAGTACTTC
.	.	TRBV19	TRBJ1-1	CASSKLRTEAFF	TGTGCCAGTAGTAAACTGAGGACTGAAGCTTTCTTT
.	TRBD2	TRBV2	TRBJ2-3	CASSDSRGGTDTQYF	TGTGCCAGCAGTGACAGTCGGGGGGGCACAGATACGCAGTATTTT
.	.	TRBV28	TRBJ2-7	CASTQGGSSYEQYF	TGTGCCAGCACCCAGGGTGGCTCCTCCTACGAGCAGTACTTC
.	TRBD2	TRBV19	TRBJ2-2	CASSIPGLVPGELFF	TGTGCCAGTAGTATTCCGGGACTAGTCCCCGGGGAGCTGTTTTTT
.	TRBD1	TRBV2	TRBJ2-1	CASSWGQGPSQSSYNEQFF	TGTGCCAGCAGTTGGGGACAGGGACCCAGTCAAAGCTCCTACAATGAGCAGTTCTTC
.	TRBD2	TRBV5-6	TRBJ2-7	CASSPDSGTYEQYF	TGTGCCAGCAGCCCCGATAGCGGGACCTACGAGCAGTACTTC
.	.	TRBV28	TRBJ2-6	CASTLRGRSSGANVLTF	TGTGCCAGCACCCTTCGGGGCAGGAGCTCTGGGGCCAACGTCCTGACTTTC
.	.	TRBV28	TRBJ2-2	CASSLIPGRNTGELFF	TGTGCCAGCAGTTTAATACCGGGACGGAACACCGGGGAGCTGTTTTTT